This TCR beta chain was retrieved from a study of post-analysis software for immune sequencing data. Sequencing libraries made from TCR beta cDNA carried unique molecular identifiers. TCRdb redid the calling of the PCR reads with MiXCR, one entry per CDR3 protein. This sample yields about 770,000 distinct CDR3 sequences, of which 35% to 55% are seen a single time; 4.9% belongs to the top ten. The source of this sequence is a girl aged 10-17 years with multiple sclerosis. The sequenced sample consisted of blood.

The CDR3 bases are TGTGCCAGCAGCCAGGAAGGGTTGGAGCGGGAGGCCCCCTACAATGAGCAGTTCTTC. It specifies CASSQEGLEREAPYNEQFF. The chain carries TRBV3-1 and TRBJ2-1, with 9 bases lining up with TRBD2. The CDR3 runs to 19 residues. Germline loops: CDR1 LGHDT, CDR2 YNNKEL (reference sequence). Trimming took 3 bases from V and 2 from J; bases not matched to a gene: 14.